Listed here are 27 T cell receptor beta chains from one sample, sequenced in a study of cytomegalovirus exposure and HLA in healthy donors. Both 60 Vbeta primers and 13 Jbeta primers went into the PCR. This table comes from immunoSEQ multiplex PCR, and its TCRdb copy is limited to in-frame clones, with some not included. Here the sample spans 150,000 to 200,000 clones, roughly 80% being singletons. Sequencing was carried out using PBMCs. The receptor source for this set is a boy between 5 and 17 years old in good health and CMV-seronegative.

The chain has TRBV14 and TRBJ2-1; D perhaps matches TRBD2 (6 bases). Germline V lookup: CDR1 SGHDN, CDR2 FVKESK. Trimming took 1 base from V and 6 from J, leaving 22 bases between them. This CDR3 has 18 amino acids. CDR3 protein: CASSQVGQGGISSNEQFF. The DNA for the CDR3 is TGTGCCAGCAGCCAAGTTGGGCAGGGCGGGATATCCAGCAATGAGCAGTTCTTC.

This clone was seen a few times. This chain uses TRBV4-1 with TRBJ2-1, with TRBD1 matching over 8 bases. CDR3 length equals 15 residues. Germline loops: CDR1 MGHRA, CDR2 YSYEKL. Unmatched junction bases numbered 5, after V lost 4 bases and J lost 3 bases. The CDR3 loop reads CASSPSGQDYNEQFF. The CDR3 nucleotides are TGCGCCAGCAGCCCTTCGGGACAGGACTACAATGAGCAGTTCTTC.

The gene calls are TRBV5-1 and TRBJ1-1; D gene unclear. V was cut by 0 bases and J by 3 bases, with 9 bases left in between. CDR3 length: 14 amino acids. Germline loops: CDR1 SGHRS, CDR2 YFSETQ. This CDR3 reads CASSLVRDDTEAFF. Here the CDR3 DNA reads TGCGCCAGCAGCTTGGTGAGAGATGACACTGAAGCTTTCTTT.

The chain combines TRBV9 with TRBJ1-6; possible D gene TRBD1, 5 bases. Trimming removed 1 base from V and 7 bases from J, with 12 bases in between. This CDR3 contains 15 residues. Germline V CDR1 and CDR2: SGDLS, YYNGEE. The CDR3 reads CASSVTDSWNSPLHF. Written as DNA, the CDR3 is TGTGCCAGCAGCGTAACTGACAGCTGGAATTCACCCCTCCACTTT. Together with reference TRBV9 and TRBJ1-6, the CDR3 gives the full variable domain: DSGVTQTPKHLITATGQRVTLRCSPRSGDLSVYWYQQSLDQGLQFLIQYYNGEERAKGNILERFSAQQFPDLHSELNLSSLELGDSALYFCASSVTDSWNSPLHFGNGTRLTVT.

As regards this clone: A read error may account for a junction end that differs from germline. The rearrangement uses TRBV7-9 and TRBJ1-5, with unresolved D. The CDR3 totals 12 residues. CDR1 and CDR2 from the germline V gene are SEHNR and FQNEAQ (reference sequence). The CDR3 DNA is TGTTCCAGCAGCTTCTACAATCAGCCCCAGCATTTT. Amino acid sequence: CSSSFYNQPQHF.

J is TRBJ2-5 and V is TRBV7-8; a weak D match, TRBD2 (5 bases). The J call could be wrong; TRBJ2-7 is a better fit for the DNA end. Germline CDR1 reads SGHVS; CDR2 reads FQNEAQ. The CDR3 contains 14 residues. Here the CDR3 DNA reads TGTGCCAGCAGCACAACTAGGTTGGGCCACGAGCAGTACTTC. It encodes CASSTTRLGHEQYF.

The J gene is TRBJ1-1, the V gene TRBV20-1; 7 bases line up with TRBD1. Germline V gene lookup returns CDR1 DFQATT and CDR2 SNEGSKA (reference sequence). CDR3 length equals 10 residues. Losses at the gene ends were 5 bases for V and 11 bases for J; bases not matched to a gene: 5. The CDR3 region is CSAPDRRAFF. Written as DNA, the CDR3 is TGCAGTGCTCCGGACAGGCGGGCTTTCTTT.

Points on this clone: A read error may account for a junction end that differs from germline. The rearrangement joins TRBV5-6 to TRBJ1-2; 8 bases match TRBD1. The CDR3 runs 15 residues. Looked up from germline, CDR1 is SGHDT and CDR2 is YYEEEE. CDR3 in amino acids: CASSLTQQGVYGCTF. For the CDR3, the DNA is TGTGCCAGCAGCTTGACCCAACAGGGGGTCTATGGCTGCACCTTC.

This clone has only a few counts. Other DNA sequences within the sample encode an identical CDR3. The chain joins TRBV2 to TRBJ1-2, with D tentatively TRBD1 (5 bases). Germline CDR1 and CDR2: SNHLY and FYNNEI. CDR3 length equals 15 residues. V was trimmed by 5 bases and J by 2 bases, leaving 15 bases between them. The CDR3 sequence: CASSMGGRGNYGYTF. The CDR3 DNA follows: TGTGCCAGCAGTATGGGTGGGAGGGGCAACTATGGCTACACCTTC.

CDR3: CAWAGREQFF. As DNA, the CDR3 is TGTGCCTGGGCGGGACGAGAGCAGTTCTTC. This rearrangement joins TRBV30 to TRBJ2-1; D might be TRBD2 (6 bases). The ends were cut back, 5 bases at V and 10 bases at J, with 9 bases in the middle. The CDR3 extends over 10 amino acids. Germline V gene sequence: CDR1 GTSNPN, CDR2 SVGIG (reference sequence).

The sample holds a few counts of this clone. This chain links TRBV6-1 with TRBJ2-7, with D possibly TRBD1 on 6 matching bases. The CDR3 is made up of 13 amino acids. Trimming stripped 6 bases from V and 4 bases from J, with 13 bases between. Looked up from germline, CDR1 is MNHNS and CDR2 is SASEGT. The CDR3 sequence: CASSVYRDYEQYF. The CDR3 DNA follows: TGTGCCAGCAGCGTTTACAGGGATTACGAGCAGTACTTC.

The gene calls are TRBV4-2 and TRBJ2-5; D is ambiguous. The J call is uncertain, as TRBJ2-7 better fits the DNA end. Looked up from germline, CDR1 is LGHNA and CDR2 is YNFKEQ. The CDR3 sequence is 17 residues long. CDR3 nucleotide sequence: TGTGCCAGCAGTCAGGCTCATGGGTCCTCCAACTCCTACGAGCAGTACTTC. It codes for CASSQAHGSSNSYEQYF.

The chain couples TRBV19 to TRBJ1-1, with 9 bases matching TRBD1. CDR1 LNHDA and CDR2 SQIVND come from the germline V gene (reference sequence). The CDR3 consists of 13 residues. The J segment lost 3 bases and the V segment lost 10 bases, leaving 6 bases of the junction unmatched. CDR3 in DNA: TGTGCCATTAACAGGGGGCCCTACACTGAAGCTTTCTTT. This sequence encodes CAINRGPYTEAFF.

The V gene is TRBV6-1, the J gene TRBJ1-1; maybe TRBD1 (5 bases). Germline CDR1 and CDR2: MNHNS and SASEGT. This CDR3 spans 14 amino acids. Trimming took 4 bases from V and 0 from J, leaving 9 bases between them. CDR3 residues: CASSGTFLNTEAFF. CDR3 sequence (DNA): TGTGCCAGCAGTGGGACATTTCTGAACACTGAAGCTTTCTTT.

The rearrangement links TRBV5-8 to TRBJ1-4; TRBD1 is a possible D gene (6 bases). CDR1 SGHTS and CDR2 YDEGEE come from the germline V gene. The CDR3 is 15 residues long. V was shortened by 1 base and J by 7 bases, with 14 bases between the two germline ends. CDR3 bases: TGTGCCAGCAGCTTGATCAGGGGTATTGGTGAAAAACTGTTTTTT. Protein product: CASSLIRGIGEKLFF.

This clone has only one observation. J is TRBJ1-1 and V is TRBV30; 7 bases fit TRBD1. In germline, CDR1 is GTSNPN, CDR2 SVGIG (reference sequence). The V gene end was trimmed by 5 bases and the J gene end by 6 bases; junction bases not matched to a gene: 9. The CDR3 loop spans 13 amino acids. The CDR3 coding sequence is TGTGCCTGGGGGGGAACAGGGGTTCCTGAAGCTTTCTTT. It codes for CAWGGTGVPEAFF.

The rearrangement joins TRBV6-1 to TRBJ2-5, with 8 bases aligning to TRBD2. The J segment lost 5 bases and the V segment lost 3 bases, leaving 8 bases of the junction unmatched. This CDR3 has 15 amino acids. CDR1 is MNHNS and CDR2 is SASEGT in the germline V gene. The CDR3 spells CASSDQSGGGETQYF. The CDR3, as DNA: TGTGCCAGCAGTGATCAAAGCGGGGGTGGGGAGACCCAGTACTTC.

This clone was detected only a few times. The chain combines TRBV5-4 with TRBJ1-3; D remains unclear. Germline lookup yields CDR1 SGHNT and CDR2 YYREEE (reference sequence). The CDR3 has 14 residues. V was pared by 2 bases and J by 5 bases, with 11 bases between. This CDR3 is CASSFGGRRNTIYF. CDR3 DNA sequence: TGTGCCAGCAGCTTTGGCGGGAGAAGAAACACCATATATTTT. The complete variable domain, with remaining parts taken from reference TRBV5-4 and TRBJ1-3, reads ETGVTQSPTHLIKTRGQQVTLRCSSQSGHNTVSWYQQALGQGPQFIFQYYREEENGRGNFPPRFSGLQFPNYSSELNVNALELDDSALYLCASSFGGRRNTIYFGEGSWLTVV.

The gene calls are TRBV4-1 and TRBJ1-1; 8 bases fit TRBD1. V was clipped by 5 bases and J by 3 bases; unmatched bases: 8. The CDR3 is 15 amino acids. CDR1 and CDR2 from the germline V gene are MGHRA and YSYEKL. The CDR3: CASSAPGGAYTEAFF. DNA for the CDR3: TGCGCCAGCAGCGCGCCAGGGGGCGCGTACACTGAAGCTTTCTTT.

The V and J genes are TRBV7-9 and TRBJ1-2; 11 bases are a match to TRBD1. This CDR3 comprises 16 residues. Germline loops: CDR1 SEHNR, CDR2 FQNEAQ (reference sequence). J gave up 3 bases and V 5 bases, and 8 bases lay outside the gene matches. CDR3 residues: CASSPRTGGWDYGYTF. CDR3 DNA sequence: TGTGCCAGCAGCCCTCGGACAGGGGGCTGGGACTATGGCTACACCTTC.

Here the CDR3 DNA reads TGTGCCAGCAGCCCCCCGGGAGCAGGGATTAGCAATCAGCCCCAGCATTTT. Amino acids: CASSPPGAGISNQPQHF. This chain links TRBV21-1 with TRBJ1-5. TRBV21-1 is reported as a pseudogene. The CDR3 length is 17 residues.

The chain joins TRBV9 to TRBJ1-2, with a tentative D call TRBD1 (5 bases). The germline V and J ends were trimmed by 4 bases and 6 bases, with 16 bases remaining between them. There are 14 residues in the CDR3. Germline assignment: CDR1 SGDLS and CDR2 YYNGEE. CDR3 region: CASSLGGGGDGYTF. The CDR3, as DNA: TGTGCCAGCAGCTTAGGCGGGGGGGGTGATGGCTACACCTTC. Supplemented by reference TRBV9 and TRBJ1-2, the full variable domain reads DSGVTQTPKHLITATGQRVTLRCSPRSGDLSVYWYQQSLDQGLQFLIQYYNGEERAKGNILERFSAQQFPDLHSELNLSSLELGDSALYFCASSLGGGGDGYTFGSGTRLTVV.

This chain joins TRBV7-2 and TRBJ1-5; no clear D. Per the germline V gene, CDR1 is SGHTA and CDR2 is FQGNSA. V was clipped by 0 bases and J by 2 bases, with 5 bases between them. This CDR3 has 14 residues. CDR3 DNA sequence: TGTGCCAGCAGCTTAGCGAGAGGCAATCAGCCCCAGCATTTT. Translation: CASSLARGNQPQHF.

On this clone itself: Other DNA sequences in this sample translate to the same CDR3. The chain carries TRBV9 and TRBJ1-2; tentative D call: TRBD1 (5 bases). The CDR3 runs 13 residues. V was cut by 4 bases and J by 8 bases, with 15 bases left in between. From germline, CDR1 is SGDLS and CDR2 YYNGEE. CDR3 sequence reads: CASSPRGRGGYTF. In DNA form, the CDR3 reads TGTGCCAGCAGCCCCCGGGGGAGGGGAGGCTACACCTTC.

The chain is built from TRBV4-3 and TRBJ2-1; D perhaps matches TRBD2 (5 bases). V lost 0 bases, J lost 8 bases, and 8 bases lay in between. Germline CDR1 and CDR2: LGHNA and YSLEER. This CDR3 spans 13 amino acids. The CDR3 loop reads CASSQDSDDEQFF. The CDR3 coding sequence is TGCGCCAGCAGCCAAGATAGCGACGATGAGCAGTTCTTC.

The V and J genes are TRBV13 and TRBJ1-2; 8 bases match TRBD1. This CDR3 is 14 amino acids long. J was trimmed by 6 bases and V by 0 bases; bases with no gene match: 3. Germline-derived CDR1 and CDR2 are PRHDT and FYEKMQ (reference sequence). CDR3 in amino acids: CASSLGARGHGYTF. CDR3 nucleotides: TGTGCCAGCAGCTTAGGTGCCAGGGGGCATGGCTACACCTTC.

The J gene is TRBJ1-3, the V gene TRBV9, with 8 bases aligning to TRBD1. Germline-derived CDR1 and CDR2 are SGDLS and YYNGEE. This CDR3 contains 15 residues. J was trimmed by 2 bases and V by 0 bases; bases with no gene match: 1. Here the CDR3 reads CASSVEDRAGNTIYF. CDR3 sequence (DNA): TGTGCCAGCAGCGTAGAGGACAGGGCTGGAAACACCATATATTTT.